This is a list of T cell receptor beta chains from one sample in a study of T cell repertoires in cytomegalovirus infection. Which antigens these TCRs recognize remains unknown. Using its own MiXCR run on the reads, TCRdb lists one record per CDR3 protein. The sample records 300,000 to 400,000 distinct CDR3 sequences, about 27% being singletons. The source material was cultured PBMCs, sampled from culture after CMV antigen stimulation. The receptors originated from a human donor in good health (CMV status not recorded). Some clones in this sample may be carry-over from other donors' samples. Both conserved end residues are part of each CDR3. A D gene is named only where the DNA matches it firmly. Part of the rows lack a size; the others show once, few, many or a class for expanded clones.

D gene	CDR3 length	J gene	V gene	clone size	CDR3 DNA	CDR3 protein
.	15	TRBJ2-1	TRBV4-2	.	TGTGCCAGCAGCCAAGCGGTAGGTCCAACAATGAAGCAGTTCTTC	CASSQAVGPTMKQFF
TRBD1	14	TRBJ1-2	TRBV9	.	TGTGCCAGCAATCTTATACAGGGGGCGGATGGCTACACCTTC	CASNLIQGADGYTF
.	15	TRBJ1-3	TRBV4-1	many	TGCGCCAGCAGCCAAGTCGCGGACTCTGGAAACACCATATATTTT	CASSQVADSGNTIYF
.	11	TRBJ2-1	TRBV19	.	TGTGCCAGTAGTCGGCTAGCTGAGCAGTTCTTC	CASSRLAEQFF
TRBD1	15	TRBJ2-7	TRBV7-8	few	TGTGCCAGCAGTCTAGTGTTGGGCCAGGGGGACGAGCAGTACTTC	CASSLVLGQGDEQYF
.	14	TRBJ1-1	TRBV5-6	few	TGTGCCAGCAGCTTGTTGGGGGAGGTCACTGAAGCTTTCTTT	CASSLLGEVTEAFF
.	15	TRBJ2-5	TRBV5-4	once	TGTGCCAGCAGCTTGGGCACCCGGGCAGGAGAGACCCAGTACTTC	CASSLGTRAGETQYF
.	13	TRBJ2-1	TRBV27	.	TGTGCCAGCAGGGACTTCCTGTCTAATGAGCAGTTCTTC	CASRDFLSNEQFF
TRBD1	16	TRBJ1-2	TRBV7-2	.	TGTGCCAGCAGTGACAAAACGAGACAGGGGCGCTATGGCTACACCTTC	CASSDKTRQGRYGYTF
.	17	TRBJ2-7	TRBV7-8	few	TGTGCCAGCAGCTTAGGGTTCTGGGAGTTTCCCCGGGACGAGCAGTACTTC	CASSLGFWEFPRDEQYF
TRBD1	14	TRBJ1-2	TRBV12-5	.	TGTGCTAGTGGTTTGACAGGGGGCACCTATGGCTACACCTTC	CASGLTGGTYGYTF
.	13	TRBJ2-2	TRBV18	few	TGTGCCAGCTCATTGAGGGAGGCCGGGGAGCTGTTTTTT	CASSLREAGELFF
.	16	TRBJ2-3	TRBV7-3	many	TGTGCCAGCAGCGCGTACGCCCGAACGGACGGAGATACGCAGTATTTT	CASSAYARTDGDTQYF
.	16	TRBJ2-6	TRBV10-3	.	TGTGCCATCAGTGAGCTGAGGTTCTCTGGGGCCAACGTCCTGACTTTC	CAISELRFSGANVLTF
.	13	TRBJ2-5	TRBV20-1	.	TGCAGTGCTATGGGACACAACGGAGAGACCCAGTACTTC	CSAMGHNGETQYF
.	13	TRBJ1-4	TRBV10-3	few	TGTGCCATCAGTGAGAGGGGACATGAAAAACTGTTTTTT	CAISERGHEKLFF
.	14	TRBJ1-5	TRBV19	.	TGTGCCAGTAGCGACGGGGGGGTTATTCAGCCCCAGCATTTT	CASSDGGVIQPQHF
TRBD2	15	TRBJ2-1	TRBV12-3/TRBV12-4	.	TGTGCCAGCAGCCTGGGCGGGAGGGTTTCCAATGAGCAGTTCTTC	CASSLGGRVSNEQFF
.	13	TRBJ2-3	TRBV27	.	TGTGCCAGCACAAGGGGCAACGCAGATACGCAGTATTTT	CASTRGNADTQYF
.	13	TRBJ1-4	TRBV19	.	TGTGCCAGTACCGGAGCTTATAATGAAAAACTGTTTTTT	CASTGAYNEKLFF
TRBD2	15	TRBJ2-1	TRBV19	few	TGTGCCAGTAGTCAGGCTAGCGGGTGGTACAATGAGCAGTTCTTC	CASSQASGWYNEQFF
TRBD1	14	TRBJ1-1	TRBV7-3	.	TGTGCCAGCAGCTTAGGCACAGGGGAGTCTCGAGCTTTCTTT	CASSLGTGESRAFF
.	11	TRBJ2-1	TRBV6-2/TRBV6-3	.	TGTGCCAGCAGTTACCTCAGGGAGCAGTTCTTC	CASSYLREQFF
.	14	TRBJ1-1	TRBV7-2	many	TGTGCCAGCAGCTTGGAGCTGTCGTTCACTGAAGCTTTCTTT	CASSLELSFTEAFF
.	15	TRBJ2-7	TRBV6-1	few	TGTGCCAGCAGTTACGGTCCTAGCGACAACGGGGAGCAGTACTTC	CASSYGPSDNGEQYF
.	15	TRBJ2-7	TRBV7-2	many	TGTGCCAGCAGTCCTGTGGCGGGGGCCTACTACGAGCAGTACTTC	CASSPVAGAYYEQYF
.	12	TRBJ2-1	TRBV7-9	.	TGTGCCAGCAGCCCCAAAGTGAATGAGCAGTTCTTC	CASSPKVNEQFF
.	15	TRBJ2-3	TRBV6-1	.	TGTGCCAGCAGTGAAGTGGGGGGCGGCACAGATACGCAGTATTTT	CASSEVGGGTDTQYF
.	14	TRBJ1-5	TRBV12-3/TRBV12-4	few	TGTGCCAGCAGTTTAGACAGGGACATTCAGCCCCAGCATTTT	CASSLDRDIQPQHF
.	16	TRBJ1-4	TRBV19	many	TGTGCCAGTAGGGAGGACAGACTTTCAACTAATGAAAAACTGTTTTTT	CASREDRLSTNEKLFF
.	12	TRBJ1-5	TRBV15	few	TGTGCCACCAGCGTGGAGGTGGGAGCCCAGCATTTT	CATSVEVGAQHF
.	16	TRBJ1-4	TRBV7-2	.	TGTGCCAGCAGCTTAGTACCCGGGTCGGGTAATGAAAAACTGTTTTTT	CASSLVPGSGNEKLFF
.	13	TRBJ2-2	TRBV29-1	.	TGCAGCATCAGTTTTCGGAACACCGGGGAGCTGTTTTTT	CSISFRNTGELFF
.	13	TRBJ1-2	TRBV12-3/TRBV12-4	.	TGTGCCAGCAGTCTGGGTGATCACCGGGGCTACACCTTC	CASSLGDHRGYTF
.	14	TRBJ1-3	TRBV10-3	.	TGTGCCATCAGTGAGAATCTCTCTGGAAACACCATATATTTT	CAISENLSGNTIYF
.	12	TRBJ1-1	TRBV6-6	.	TGTGCCAGCAGTTCCCCTTCCCGTGAAGCTTTCTTT	CASSSPSREAFF
.	14	TRBJ2-7	TRBV7-6	.	TGTGCCAGCAGCTCACACATAGGGGCCTACGAGCAGTACTTC	CASSSHIGAYEQYF